This record looks at one TCR beta chain sequence and its context. The data belong to a study of blood T cell repertoires in COVID-19. Study summary: The study drew acute and convalescent COVID-19 samples from the United States, Italy and Spain. The analysed material was cDNA or gDNA that came from T cells, B-cell-depleted T cells, or PBMCs.

Participant reports of clinical history set cohort assignment. Trimming shortened V by 1 base and J by 1 base, and 13 bases separated the two germline ends. The CDR3 covers 16 residues. CDR1 is SGHVS and CDR2 is FNYEAQ in the germline V gene. In the source study's methods: From reference gene primer amplification, estimates of nucleated cell counts were derived. Data came from immunoSEQ multiplex PCR; TCRdb stores just in-frame clones and leaves some out. Clonal size and the V and J genes are those of that table, whereas D and trimming came from the DNA. The table has 60,000 to 80,000 clones, roughly 80% seen once.

This clonotype was obtained from a woman in her 40s with acute COVID-19. The J gene is TRBJ1-1, the V gene TRBV7-6; no clear D. Sequenced sample: PBMCs or T cells enriched from blood (not recorded which). Here the CDR3 DNA reads TGTGCCAGCAGCTTAGATATCCCCGCGGGGAACACTGAAGCTTTCTTT. Protein sequence: CASSLDIPAGNTEAFF.